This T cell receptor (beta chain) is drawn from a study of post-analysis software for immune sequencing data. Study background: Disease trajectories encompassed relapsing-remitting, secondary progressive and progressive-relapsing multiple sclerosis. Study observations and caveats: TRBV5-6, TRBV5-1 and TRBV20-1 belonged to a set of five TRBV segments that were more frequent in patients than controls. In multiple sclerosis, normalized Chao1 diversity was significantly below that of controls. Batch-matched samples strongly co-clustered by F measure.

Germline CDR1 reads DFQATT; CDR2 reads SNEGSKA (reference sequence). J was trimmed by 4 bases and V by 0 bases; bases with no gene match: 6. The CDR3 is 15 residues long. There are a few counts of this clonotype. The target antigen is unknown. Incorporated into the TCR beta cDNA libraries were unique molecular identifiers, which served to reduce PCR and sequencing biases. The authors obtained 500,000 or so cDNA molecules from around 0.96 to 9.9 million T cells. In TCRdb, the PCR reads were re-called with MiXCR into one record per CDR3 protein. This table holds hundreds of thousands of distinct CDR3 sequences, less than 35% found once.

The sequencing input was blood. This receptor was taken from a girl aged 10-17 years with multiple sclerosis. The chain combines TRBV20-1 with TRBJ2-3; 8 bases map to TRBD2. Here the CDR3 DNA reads TGCAGTGCTAGAGACGCGGGGGGTGTTGCAGATACGCAGTATTTT. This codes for CSARDAGGVADTQYF.